This TCR beta chain appears in the sequencing data of a study of CD8 T cells in Susac syndrome (dated by TCRdb to about 2019). Study-level background: Among the sequenced Susac syndrome patients, about 6 had clinically active disease and roughly 8 were in clinical remission. The study used repertoire sequencing to test whether antigen drove CD8+ T cell activation and differentiation in Susac syndrome. At blood withdrawal, Susac syndrome patients were therapy-naive, treated with corticosteroids (with IVIg additionally given to some), or treated with IVIg alone. CD8+ T cell repertoire clonality was compared between over 9 healthy donors, approximately 14 Susac syndrome patients and 15 multiple sclerosis patients.

RNA was extracted using the RNeasy kit, and about 0.5 to 1 ug of the RNA was reverse transcribed with random hexamers. The immunoSEQ multiplex PCR assay, covering 54 Vbeta and 13 Jbeta segments, was used to amplify TCR beta CDR3 regions. To correct PCR amplification bias, a synthetic template baseline was used for both primer optimization and computational correction. In the original analysis: Reads were annotated to V, D and J genes per IMGT and analyzed with immunoSEQ Analyzer, keeping only productive sequences. Clonality was calculated as one minus the Shannon entropy normalized by log2 of the number of productive unique sequences. For each patient and control, public and private clones were evaluated within the 100 most prevalent clones. Clones were defined as Susac-specific if absent from the healthy and MS cohorts, from 1052 published viral clones and from other ImmuneACCESS disease sequences. TCRdb applied fastp at Q25 and MiXCR to the public reads, then kept only in-frame beta chains. When rows share a CDR3 protein, they turn into one entry using the most common DNA and genes. The V and J calls reflect TCRdb's pipeline rather than the authors' work. This sample holds about 130,000 distinct CDR3 sequences; roughly 94% were observed only once. Approximately 0.18% of the sample rests with the top ten.

Cut back by 2 bases and 6 bases, the V and J ends lie 7 bases apart. The CDR3 runs 12 residues from the cysteine to the phenylalanine. CDR3 DNA is the only sequence kept; it has 36 bases, read in frame from the first base. From the germline V gene, CDR1 is MNHEY and CDR2 is SVGAGI. Remarks on this clonotype: Its binding antigen is unknown. One base away there is no much larger clone; base qualities are not given.

The investigation overall reported the following: Roughly 15 and five Susac-specific public clones were found in the total CD8+ and CD8+ TEMRA repertoires, respectively. Susac syndrome CD8+ repertoires showed clonal expansion, highest in CD8+ TEMRA cells and greater in clinically active than remitting patients. The number of individuals in the TCR sequencing and HLA analysis was acknowledged as relatively small.

High-throughput TCR beta sequencing profiled peripheral blood CD8+ and CD4+ T cells from healthy donors, Susac syndrome patients and multiple sclerosis patients. The Susac syndrome patients fulfilled recently defined diagnostic criteria for definite or probable disease. Bulk CD8+ and CD4+ T cells were purified by magnetic negative isolation, while CD8+ TEMRA cells were enriched using FACS. Blood was drawn into EDTA tubes, processed within 24 hours, and PBMCs were isolated by density gradient centrifugation. PBMCs intended for TCR sequencing were cryopreserved in liquid nitrogen and were subsequently thawed in a 37 degrees C water bath. Purity of sorted or isolated CD4+, CD8+ and CD8+ TEMRA cells was at least 90%.

This TCR was recovered from a human donor with Susac syndrome. The sample comprised CD8+ T cells from PBMCs. The chain couples TRBV6-5 to TRBJ1-2, with TRBD1 as a weak D call on 5 bases. For the CDR3, the sequence is CASSYGGNGYTF. The sequence in DNA is TGTGCCAGCAGTTACGGGGGGAATGGCTACACCTTC.